This TCR beta chain was identified in a study of blood T cell repertoires in COVID-19. For the study at large: T cells, B-cell-depleted T cells, or PBMCs supplied cDNA or gDNA.

Method: immunoSEQ multiplex PCR; TCRdb's copy keeps in-frame clones and lacks some. The data contain some 81,000 clones, 90% to 95% of them singletons. This clone was detected only once. The TCR originated in a human donor with active COVID-19. The donor label of this sample is uncertain. Sequenced sample: peripheral blood.

In DNA, the CDR3 is TGTGCCAGCGACAGGGGGAGACGGCATATGAACACTGAAGCTTTCTTT. Translating it yields CASDRGRRHMNTEAFF. The chain is built from TRBV11-3 and TRBJ1-1, with 9 bases identical to TRBD1. V lost 8 bases and J lost 0; bases outside the gene matches: 10. Germline-derived CDR1 and CDR2 are SGHNT and YENEEA. The CDR3 consists of 16 residues.